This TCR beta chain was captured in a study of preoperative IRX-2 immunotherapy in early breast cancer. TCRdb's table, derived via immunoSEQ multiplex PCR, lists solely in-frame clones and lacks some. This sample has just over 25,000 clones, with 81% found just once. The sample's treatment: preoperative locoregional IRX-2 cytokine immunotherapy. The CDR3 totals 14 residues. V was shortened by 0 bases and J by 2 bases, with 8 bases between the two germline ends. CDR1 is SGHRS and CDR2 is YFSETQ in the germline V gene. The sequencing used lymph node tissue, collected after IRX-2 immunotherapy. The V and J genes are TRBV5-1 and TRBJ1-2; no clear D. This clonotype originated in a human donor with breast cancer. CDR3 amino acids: CASSLVAGNYGYTF. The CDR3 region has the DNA TGCGCCAGCAGCTTGGTGGCGGGAAACTATGGCTACACCTTC.